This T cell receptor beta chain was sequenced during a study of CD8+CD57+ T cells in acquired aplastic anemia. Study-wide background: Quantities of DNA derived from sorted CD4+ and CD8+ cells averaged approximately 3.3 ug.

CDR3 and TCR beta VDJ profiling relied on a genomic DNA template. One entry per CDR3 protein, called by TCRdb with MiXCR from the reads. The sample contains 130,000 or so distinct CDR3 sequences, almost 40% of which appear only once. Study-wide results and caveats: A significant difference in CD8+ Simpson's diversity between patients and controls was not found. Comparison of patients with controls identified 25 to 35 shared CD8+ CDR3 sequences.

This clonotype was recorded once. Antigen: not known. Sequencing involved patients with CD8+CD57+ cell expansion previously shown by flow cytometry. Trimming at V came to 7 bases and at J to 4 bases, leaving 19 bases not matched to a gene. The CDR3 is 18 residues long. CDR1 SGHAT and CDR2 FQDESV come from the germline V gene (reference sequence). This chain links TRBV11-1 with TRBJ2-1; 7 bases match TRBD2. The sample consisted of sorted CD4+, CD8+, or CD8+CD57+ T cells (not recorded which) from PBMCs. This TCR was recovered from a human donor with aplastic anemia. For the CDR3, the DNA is TGTGCCAGCATCATAGGGGCGGGCGGGGGTTTCCCATACAATGAGCAGTTCTTC. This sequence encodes CASIIGAGGGFPYNEQFF.